The clone carrying this T cell receptor beta chain was observed a few times. Its target is unknown. This specimen belongs to a study of blood T cells in healthy people across ages. Isolation of PBMCs gave at least 6 million cells per sample. Using a J-beta primer mix together with a sample-barcoded 5' primer, a second PCR was run for about 7 to 12 cycles. A template-switch adaptor containing 12 random nucleotides labeled each cDNA molecule. Individual samples furnished no less than 2.5 million CDR3-containing paired-end reads apiece. One entry per CDR3 protein results from TCRdb running MiXCR on the 5' RACE reads. The sample includes 780,000 or so distinct CDR3 sequences, just over 55% seen only once; the top ten take roughly 25%. The CDR3 extends over 14 amino acids. Germline assignment: CDR1 LGHNA and CDR2 YSLEER. After removal of 3 bases from V and 1 base from J, the junction contained 3 bases not matched to a gene.

Findings of the study overall: Unsorted PBMC input precluded a conclusive naive versus antigen-experienced comparison.

The sequence derives from a man aged 35 to 55 in good health. Sequenced material: blood. V is TRBV4-3 and J is TRBJ2-7, with TRBD1 matching over 7 bases. CDR3 region: CASSHTDRSYEQYF. The CDR3 DNA sequence: TGCGCCAGCAGCCACACGGACAGGTCCTACGAGCAGTACTTC.